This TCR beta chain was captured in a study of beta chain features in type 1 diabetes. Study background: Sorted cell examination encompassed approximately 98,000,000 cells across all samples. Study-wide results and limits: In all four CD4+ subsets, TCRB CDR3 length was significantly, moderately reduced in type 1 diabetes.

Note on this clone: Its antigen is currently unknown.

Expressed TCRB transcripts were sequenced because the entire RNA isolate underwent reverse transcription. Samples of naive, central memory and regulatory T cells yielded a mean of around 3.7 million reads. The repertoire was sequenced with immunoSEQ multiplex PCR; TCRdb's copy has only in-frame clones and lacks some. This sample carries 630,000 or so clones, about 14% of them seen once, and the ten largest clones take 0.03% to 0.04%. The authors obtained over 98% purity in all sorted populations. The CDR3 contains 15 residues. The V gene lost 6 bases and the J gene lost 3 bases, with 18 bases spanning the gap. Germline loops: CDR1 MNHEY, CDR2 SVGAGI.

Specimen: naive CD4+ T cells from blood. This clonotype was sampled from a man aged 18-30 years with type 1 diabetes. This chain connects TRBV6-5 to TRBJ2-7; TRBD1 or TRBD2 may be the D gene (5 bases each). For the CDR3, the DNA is TGTGCCAGCAGACCCGGGACCCGGCTCCTCTACGAGCAGTACTTC. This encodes CASRPGTRLLYEQYF.